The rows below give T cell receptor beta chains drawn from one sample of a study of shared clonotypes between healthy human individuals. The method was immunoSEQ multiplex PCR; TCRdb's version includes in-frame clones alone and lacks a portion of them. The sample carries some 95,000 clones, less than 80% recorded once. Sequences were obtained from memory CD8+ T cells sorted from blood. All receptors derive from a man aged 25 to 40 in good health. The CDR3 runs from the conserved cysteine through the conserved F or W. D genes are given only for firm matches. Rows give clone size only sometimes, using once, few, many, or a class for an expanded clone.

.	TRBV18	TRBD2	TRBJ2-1	TGTGCCAGCTCACCACCGTCACCAGCGGGAGTGCCTGAGCAGTTCTTC	CASSPPSPAGVPEQFF
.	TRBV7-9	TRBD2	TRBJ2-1	TGTGCCAGCAGCCCGACGGGAGGGCACAATGAGCAGTTCTTC	CASSPTGGHNEQFF
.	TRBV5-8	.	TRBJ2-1	TGTGCCAGCAGCTTGGGCGACTCGAGCTCCTACAATGAGCAGTTCTTC	CASSLGDSSSYNEQFF
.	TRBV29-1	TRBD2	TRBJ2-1	TGCAGCACCCATAGCGGGAGTGACGAAAGGTTCTTC	CSTHSGSDERFF
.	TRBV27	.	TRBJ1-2	TGTGCCAGCAGTGGCAACAGTTTCTATGGCTACACCTTC	CASSGNSFYGYTF
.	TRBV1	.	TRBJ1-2	TGCACCAGCGTGCGAAAGACCTATGGCTACACCTTC	CTSVRKTYGYTF
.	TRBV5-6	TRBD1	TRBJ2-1	TGTGCCAGCAGCCTTGGGGCAGGGGGCTGGAATGAGCAGTTCTTC	CASSLGAGGWNEQFF
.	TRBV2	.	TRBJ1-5	TGTGCCAGCAGTGTACGGGGGCGACGGCAGCCCCAGCATTTT	CASSVRGRRQPQHF
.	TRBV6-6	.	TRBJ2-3	TGTGCCAGCGGAAGCACAGATACGCAGTATTTT	CASGSTDTQYF
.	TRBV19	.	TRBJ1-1	TGTGCCAGTAAAGAAAGGGGAGTGGACACTGAAGCTTTCTTT	CASKERGVDTEAFF
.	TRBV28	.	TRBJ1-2	TGTGCCAGCAGTCGAGCGTATGGCTACACCTTC	CASSRAYGYTF
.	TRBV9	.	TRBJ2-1	TGTGCCAGCAGCGGGGGTATGTCGGGGGATTACAATGAGCAGTTCTTC	CASSGGMSGDYNEQFF
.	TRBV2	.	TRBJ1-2	TGTGCCAACCGAACAGGCAAAAACTATGGCTACACCTTC	CANRTGKNYGYTF
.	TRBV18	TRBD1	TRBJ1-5	TGTGCCAGCTCACCACCTCCGGGACAGGGGTCAACGCAACCCAATCAGCCCCAGCATTTT	CASSPPPGQGSTQPNQPQHF
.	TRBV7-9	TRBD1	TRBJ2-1	TGTGCCAGCAGCCGGACCGGGACAGGGGTCAATGAGCAGTTCTTC	CASSRTGTGVNEQFF
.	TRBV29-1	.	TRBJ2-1	TGCAGCGTTGAGGGGTTCCGGGAGAGTTTAAGTGAGCAGTTCTTC	CSVEGFRESLSEQFF
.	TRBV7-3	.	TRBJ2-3	TGTGCCAGCAGCTTAGAACGGAGAGGAGCTAGCACAGATACGCAGTATTTT	CASSLERRGASTDTQYF
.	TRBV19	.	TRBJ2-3	TGTGCCAGTTCATCATCGTTCCTGGAACTGACAGATACGCAGTATTTT	CASSSSFLELTDTQYF
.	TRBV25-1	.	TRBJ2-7	TGTGCCAGCAGTTCCAGGGACGCCGTCTCCTACGAGCAGTACTTC	CASSSRDAVSYEQYF
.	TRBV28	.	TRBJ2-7	TGTGCCAGCAGTCTACTAACCTACGAGCAGTACTTC	CASSLLTYEQYF
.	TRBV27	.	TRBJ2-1	TGTGCCAGCAGCCGGGACCTAGATTCTCCCAATGAGCAGTTCTTC	CASSRDLDSPNEQFF
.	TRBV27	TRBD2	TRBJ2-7	TGTGCCAGCAGTTTAAGGACTAGGGGCTACGAGCAGTACTTC	CASSLRTRGYEQYF
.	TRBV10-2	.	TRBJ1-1	TGCGCCAGCAGACCCGCCAGGTGGCACAACACTGAAGCTTTCTTT	CASRPARWHNTEAFF
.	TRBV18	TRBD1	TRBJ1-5	TGTGCCAGCTCACTACAGGGGGATCAGCCCCAGCATTTT	CASSLQGDQPQHF
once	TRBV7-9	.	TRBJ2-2	TGTGCCAGCAGCTTATGGAGGAAAGGGAGCGCCGGGGAGCTGTTTTTT	CASSLWRKGSAGELFF
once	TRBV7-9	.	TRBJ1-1	TGTGCCAGCACCCTAGGGGCCGCAGCTTTCTTT	CASTLGAAAFF
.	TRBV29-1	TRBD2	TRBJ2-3	TGCAGCGTTGATCTAGCGGAAAACACAGATACGCAGTATTTT	CSVDLAENTDTQYF
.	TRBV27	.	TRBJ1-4	TGTGCCAGCAGTTTATTCTCATCACCGAATGAAAAACTGTTTTTT	CASSLFSSPNEKLFF
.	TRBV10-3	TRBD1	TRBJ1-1	TGTGCCATCAGTGAAGAGGGACAGATGAACACTGAAGCTTTCTTT	CAISEEGQMNTEAFF
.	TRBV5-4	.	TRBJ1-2	TGTGCCTCCGGAACCGGGGGAGCTAACTATGGCTACACCTTC	CASGTGGANYGYTF
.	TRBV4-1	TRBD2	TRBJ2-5	TGCGCCAGCAGCCAAGTCCTAGCGGGAGGTTCGGGCCAAGAGACCCAGTACTTC	CASSQVLAGGSGQETQYF
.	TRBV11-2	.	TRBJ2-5	TGTGCCAGCAGCTCCCCGATGGGGGCCAATGGCGACCCAGTGAAGACCCAGTACTTC	CASSSPMGANGDPVKTQYF
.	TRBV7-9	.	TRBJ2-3	TGTGCCAGCAGCTTAGGATATGAGGCAGATACGCAGTATTTT	CASSLGYEADTQYF
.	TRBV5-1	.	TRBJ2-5	TGCGCCAGCAGCTTGGGATCCGTTACGGAGACCCAGTACTTC	CASSLGSVTETQYF
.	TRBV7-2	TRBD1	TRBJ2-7	TGTGCCAGCAGCAAGTCGACAGGGGGCTACGAGCAGTACTTC	CASSKSTGGYEQYF
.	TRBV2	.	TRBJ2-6	TGTGCCAACGCGGAGTTCGGCTCTGGGGCCAACGTCCTGACTTTC	CANAEFGSGANVLTF
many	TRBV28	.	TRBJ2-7	TGTGCCAGCAGTTTCGCCTACGAGCAGTACTTC	CASSFAYEQYF
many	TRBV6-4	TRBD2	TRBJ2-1	TGTGCCAGCAGTGACTCAGGACTAGCGGGCGGGAATGAGCAGTTCTTC	CASSDSGLAGGNEQFF
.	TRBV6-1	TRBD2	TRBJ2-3	TGTGCCAGCAGTGAAGAGTATGGCGGGAGGAGCACAGATACGCAGTATTTT	CASSEEYGGRSTDTQYF
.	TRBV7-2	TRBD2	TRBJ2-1	TGTGCCAGCAGCCCCCGGGGAGCGGGAGTGATCAATGAGCAGTTCTTC	CASSPRGAGVINEQFF
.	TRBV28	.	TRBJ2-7	TGTGCCAGCAGCCTCACAGACTACGAGCAGTACTTC	CASSLTDYEQYF
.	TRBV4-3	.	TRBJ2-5	TGCGCCAGCAGCCAAGATGCCTATTGGGAGACCCAGTACTTC	CASSQDAYWETQYF
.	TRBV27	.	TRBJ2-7	TGTGCCAGCAGTTCACAGCGGGTACCCTACGAGCAGTACTTC	CASSSQRVPYEQYF
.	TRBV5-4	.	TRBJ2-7	TGTGCCAGCAGCCGGGAGAGTGACGAGCAGTACTTC	CASSRESDEQYF
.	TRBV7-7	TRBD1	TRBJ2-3	TGTGCTAGCAGCTTAGTGGCCCGACAGGGGGCAGATACGCAGTATTTT	CASSLVARQGADTQYF